One sample yielded the 4 T cell receptor beta chains listed below, sequenced in a study of blood T cell repertoires in COVID-19 (TCRdb year 2020). Receptors were amplified or captured by the immunoSEQ multiplex PCR assay. Here the immuneACCESS table is served through TCRdb, limited to in-frame sequences with V and J called. Missing clones are a known gap in these copies; in checked studies unresolved V genes cover under half, and the rest lacks a known reason. The sample contains some 150,000 clones, around 90% of them found a single time. Of the sample, 3.9% falls within the top ten clones. The specimen sequenced was peripheral blood. These receptors were collected from a woman aged 55-70 years who had recovered from COVID-19.

V usage is TRBV20-1 and J usage is TRBJ2-7, with TRBD2 matching 10 bases. Germline CDR1 and CDR2: DFQATT and SNEGSKA (reference sequence). After removal of 7 bases from V and 9 bases from J, the junction contained 18 bases not matched to a gene. The CDR3 covers 15 residues. The CDR3 region has the DNA TGCAGTGTTAGTCCCTCTAGCGGGGGCCTGGGTAGGCAGTACTTC. As protein: CSVSPSSGGLGRQYF.

The chain carries TRBV19 and TRBJ1-2; tentatively, D is TRBD1 (6 bases). The CDR3 length is 15 residues. V gave up 9 bases and J gave up 1 base, with 18 bases separating them. Per germline, CDR1 LNHDA and CDR2 SQIVND (reference sequence). CDR3 coding DNA: TGTGCCAGCAAGGACTGGGAGGGGGGTAACTATGGCTACACCTTC. Translating it yields CASKDWEGGNYGYTF. Combining the CDR3 with reference TRBV19 and TRBJ1-2 gives the whole variable domain DGGITQSPKYLFRKEGQNVTLSCEQNLNHDAMYWYRQDPGQGLRLIYYSQIVNDFQKGDIAEGYSVSREKKESFPLTVTSAQKNPTAFYLCASKDWEGGNYGYTFGSGTRLTVV.

This clone came up a few times. V usage is TRBV3-1 (or the pseudogene TRBV3-2) and J usage is TRBJ2-2, with 7 bases aligning to TRBD1. Germline loops: CDR1 LGHDT, CDR2 YNNKEL (reference sequence). CDR3 size: 16 residues. After removal of 1 base from V and 5 bases from J, the junction contained 7 bases not matched to a gene. The CDR3 nucleotides are TGTGCCAGCAGCCAAGGGAACAGGGGCAGGACCGGGGAGCTGTTTTTT. Residues: CASSQGNRGRTGELFF.

The chain uses TRBV10-2 and TRBJ1-4; D ambiguous. Germline CDR1 reads WSHSY; CDR2 reads SAAADI. Trimming left V 4 bases short and J 8 bases short, with 5 bases between. The CDR3 is 11 residues long. The CDR3 coding sequence is TGCGCCAGCAGTGCGGGGGAAAAACTGTTTTTT. Translating it yields CASSAGEKLFF.